This TCR beta chain was obtained from a study of cytomegalovirus exposure and HLA in healthy donors. As regards this clone: Its antigen is not identified.

The PCR employed 60 Vbeta primers together with 13 Jbeta primers. Profiling relied on immunoSEQ multiplex PCR, and the TCRdb table lists in-frame clones only, not all of them. The table shows approximately 90,000 clones, with about three quarters occurring only once. The V and J ends lost 5 bases and 1 base respectively, with 8 bases between them. The CDR3 runs to 13 residues. Germline CDR1 and CDR2: LNHNV and YYDKDF (reference sequence). Findings and limits, study-wide: Several V segments, TRBV6-2 and TRBV6-3 among them, could not be told apart and were dropped.

The sample comprised PBMCs. The receptor's source is a boy between 10 and 17 years old in good health and CMV-seronegative. This chain links TRBV15 with TRBJ1-2, with D perhaps matching TRBD1 (5 bases). The chain's CDR3 is CATSPDINYGYTF. DNA for the CDR3: TGTGCCACCAGCCCGGACATTAACTATGGCTACACCTTC.